Each of the 15 T cell receptor beta chains below was sequenced from the same sample in a study of T cell responses to AZD1222 COVID-19 vaccine (dated by TCRdb to about 2021). The time point label on this specimen signifies: baseline before first vaccination. The library was generated by the immunoSEQ multiplex PCR assay. Not all clones reach the TCRdb copy of this immuneACCESS table, which keeps in-frame sequences only. Checked studies attribute under half of the gap to unresolved V genes and leave the rest unexplained. The sample has about 120,000 clones on record, roughly 87% of them singletons. About 1.2% of the sample belongs to the ten largest clones. Sample: peripheral blood, taken on day 0 of AZD1222 vaccination. These receptors all stem from an adult in good health.

The V gene is TRBV6-5, the J gene TRBJ1-6; 7 positions match TRBD1. CDR3 length: 16 amino acids. Germline V lookup: CDR1 MNHEY, CDR2 SVGAGI. V shed 0 bases and J 8 bases; nucleotides not matched to a gene: 7. Here the CDR3 DNA reads TGTGCCAGCAGTTACTCGTTAGGGGGCTCGGATTCACCCCTCCACTTT. Its protein is CASSYSLGGSDSPLHF.

The rearrangement uses TRBV7-9 and TRBJ2-1; no reliable D call. V shed 3 bases and J shed 7 bases, with 10 bases lying between them. Germline CDR1 reads SEHNR; CDR2 reads FQNEAQ (reference sequence). This CDR3 comprises 13 residues. The CDR3 DNA is TGTGCCAGCAGCTTCCCCGTGAGGAATGAGCAGTTCTTC. This codes for CASSFPVRNEQFF.

The J gene is TRBJ2-7, the V gene TRBV6-2 or TRBV6-3; a possible D gene is TRBD1 (6 bases). V lost 5 bases to trimming and J lost 1 base, with 12 bases between them. Germline V lookup: CDR1 MNHEY, CDR2 SVGEGT. There are 14 residues in the CDR3. The CDR3 DNA follows: TGTGCCAGCAGTCAACTACAGGGTTCCTACGAGCAGTACTTC. Translated, it gives CASSQLQGSYEQYF.

The DNA for the CDR3 is TGTGCCAGCAGGACGAGCGGGGGGGCCGGAAATGAGCAGTTCTTC. This codes for CASRTSGGAGNEQFF. This sequence joins TRBV6-5 and TRBJ2-1, with 10 bases identical to TRBD2. This CDR3 has 15 residues. Trimming cost V 6 bases and J 7 bases; bases outside gene matches: 9. Per germline, CDR1 MNHEY and CDR2 SVGAGI.

In this sample, this clone turned up once. The chain couples TRBV19 to TRBJ2-2, with 12 positions matching TRBD2. Germline V CDR1 and CDR2: LNHDA, SQIVND (reference sequence). Trimming removed 5 bases from V and 6 bases from J; junction bases left unmatched: 10. This CDR3 contains 17 residues. The CDR3 sequence is CASSWASGGAIPGELFF. In nucleotides, the CDR3 is TGTGCCAGTAGTTGGGCTAGCGGGGGGGCAATCCCCGGGGAGCTGTTTTTT.

The gene calls are TRBV19 and TRBJ2-3, with D perhaps assigned TRBD1 or TRBD2 (5 bases each). The germline V gene has CDR1 LNHDA and CDR2 SQIVND (reference sequence). CDR3 length: 15 residues. V lost 7 bases and J lost 6, with 20 bases in between. CDR3 loop: CASTPGAAVWDTQYF. The CDR3 region has the DNA TGTGCCAGTACGCCCGGGGCCGCCGTCTGGGATACGCAGTATTTT.

The genes are TRBV29-1 and TRBJ2-7; 8 bases are a match to TRBD1. The CDR3 covers 12 residues. Trimming at V came to 7 bases and at J to 3 bases, leaving 5 bases not matched to a gene. CDR1 SQVTM and CDR2 ANQGSEA come from the germline V gene. CDR3 nucleotide sequence: TGCAGCGGCGGACAGGGACGCTACGAGCAGTACTTC. Encoded protein: CSGGQGRYEQYF.

CDR3: CASTRGEGRALGYGYTF. The CDR3 bases are TGTGCCAGCACCCGGGGCGAGGGGAGGGCACTAGGGTATGGCTACACCTTC. The chain is built from TRBV7-9 and TRBJ1-2, with TRBD1 as a possible D gene (5 bases). Germline V CDR1 and CDR2: SEHNR, FQNEAQ (reference sequence). CDR3 length: 17 residues. The V and J ends lost 7 bases and 5 bases respectively, with 26 bases between them.

This clone was counted once. This chain links TRBV3-1 (or the pseudogene TRBV3-2) with TRBJ1-1, with no clear D. The germline V and J ends were trimmed by 4 bases and 1 base, with 4 bases remaining between them. CDR3 length: 12 residues. The germline CDR1 and CDR2 sequences are LGHDT and YNNKEL (reference sequence). Here the CDR3 reads CASSPANTEAFF. CDR3 DNA: TGTGCCAGCAGCCCGGCGAACACTGAAGCTTTCTTT.

This clone was counted a single time. The chain couples TRBV3-1 (or the pseudogene TRBV3-2) to TRBJ1-3, with D possibly TRBD1 on 5 matching bases. CDR1 LGHDT and CDR2 YNNKEL come from the germline V gene (reference sequence). Trimming pared 1 base from V and 5 bases from J, leaving 9 bases between. CDR3 length: 14 residues. CDR3 sequence reads: CASSQVEGRNTIYF. CDR3 sequence (DNA): TGTGCCAGCAGCCAAGTGGAGGGGAGAAACACCATATATTTT.

This clone was seen only a few times. This rearrangement joins TRBV4-1 to TRBJ2-7; 7 bases agree with TRBD1. Germline-derived CDR1 and CDR2 are MGHRA and YSYEKL. V lost 0 bases, J lost 3 bases, and 11 bases stayed unmatched. This CDR3 has 17 amino acids. CDR3 DNA sequence: TGCGCCAGCAGCCAAGACGATCTCGGGACAGCATTCTACGAGCAGTACTTC. Protein sequence: CASSQDDLGTAFYEQYF.

The CDR3 bases are TGTGCCAGTAGGCCCCGCAGGGGGCTTATTTATGGCTACACCTTC. It yields the protein CASRPRRGLIYGYTF. The V call is TRBV19, the J call TRBJ1-2; 8 bases are shared with TRBD1. J gave up 5 bases and V 6 bases, and 11 bases lay outside the gene matches. CDR1 is LNHDA and CDR2 is SQIVND in the germline V gene (reference sequence). This CDR3 spans 15 amino acids.

V is TRBV5-1 and J is TRBJ1-2; D uncertain. Deletions cut 4 bases from V and 4 bases from J, with 11 bases between. Germline V CDR1 and CDR2: SGHRS, YFSETQ. There are 13 residues in the CDR3. CDR3 bases: TGCGCCAGCAGCCCGGACCCAACCTATGGCTACACCTTC. Amino acids: CASSPDPTYGYTF.

This clone was seen only a few times. The J gene is TRBJ1-1, the V gene TRBV27; unclear D gene. Looked up from germline, CDR1 is MNHEY and CDR2 is SMNVEV (reference sequence). The germline V and J ends were trimmed by 11 bases and 7 bases, with 26 bases remaining between them. The CDR3 runs 15 residues. In DNA, the CDR3 is TGTGCCTCTCGAAAAGATAGTGGCGCCGGATTTGAAGCTTTCTTT. The encoded protein is CASRKDSGAGFEAFF.

V and J are TRBV2 and TRBJ1-5, with TRBD1 identical over 7 bases. Germline V gene sequence: CDR1 SNHLY, CDR2 FYNNEI. V was clipped by 6 bases and J by 0 bases; unmatched bases: 11. This CDR3 has 17 amino acids. CDR3 residues: CASSRQGGGYSNQPQHF. The CDR3 region has the DNA TGTGCCAGCAGCCGACAGGGCGGGGGTTATAGCAATCAGCCCCAGCATTTT. Supplemented by reference TRBV2 and TRBJ1-5, the full variable domain reads EPEVTQTPSHQVTQMGQEVILRCVPISNHLYFYWYRQILGQKVEFLVSFYNNEISEKSEIFDDQFSVERPDGSNFTLKIRSTKLEDSAMYFCASSRQGGGYSNQPQHFGDGTRLSIL.